This T cell receptor beta chain is from a study of blood T cell repertoires in COVID-19. Whole-study context: Italy, Spain and the United States were the sources of the convalescent and acute COVID-19 samples. PBMCs, B-cell-depleted T cells, or T cells provided the cDNA or gDNA that made up the material.

Assay used: immunoSEQ multiplex PCR; TCRdb lists only in-frame clones, some missing. Of 450,000 to 500,000 clones listed, more than 85% are singletons. The study assigned cohorts using participant-reported clinical history. Two negative PCRs, clearance, or symptom resolution characterized the recovered Cohort 3 donors. This CDR3 has 14 residues. The germline V and J ends were trimmed by 5 bases and 2 bases, with 11 bases remaining between them. Germline V gene data show CDR1 as LNHDA and CDR2 as SQIVND (reference sequence). The V call is TRBV19, the J call TRBJ2-3; a weak D match, TRBD1 (5 bases). This clonotype was sampled from a woman between 55 and 75 years old who had recovered from COVID-19. Sequenced: PBMCs or T cells enriched from blood (not recorded which). The CDR3 nucleotides are TGTGCCAGTAGTCATCGGACACCCACAGATACGCAGTATTTT. It specifies CASSHRTPTDTQYF.